The 24 T cell receptor beta chains below all came from one sample that was sequenced in a study of T cell repertoires in cytomegalovirus infection (dated by TCRdb to the late 2010s). The instrument was an Illumina HiSeq 1500. TCRdb passed the public sequencing reads through fastp at Q25 and MiXCR, retaining productive beta sequences. Rows merge per CDR3 protein into single entries with the most common DNA and genes. For this sample there are roughly 90,000 distinct CDR3 sequences; roughly a quarter appear just once. Roughly 50% of the sample comes from the top ten. Explained via the paper, the treatment or condition label denotes: in vitro stimulation with specific CMV peptide epitopes to enrich CMV-specific T cells. For these TCRs, the target antigens are not known. The sequencing used CD8+ T cells from cultured PBMCs, collected from culture after CMV antigen stimulation. These receptors were obtained from a human donor in good health (CMV status not recorded). Some clones in this sample may be carry-over from other donors' samples.

A few counts support this clonotype. This sequence joins TRBV20-1 and TRBJ2-7; no clear D. The V end was cut by 6 bases, the J end by 2 bases, with 14 bases between. The germline gives CDR1 DFQATT, CDR2 SNEGSKA (reference sequence). This CDR3 contains 13 residues. As DNA, the CDR3 is TGCAGTGCGACCCTCCCCGGAGCCTACGAGCAGTACTTC. Translating gives CSATLPGAYEQYF.

This clonotype was counted at least ten times. The chain is built from TRBV6-4 and TRBJ2-7; D possibly corresponds to TRBD1 (6 bases). Looked up from germline, CDR1 is MRHNA and CDR2 is SNTAGT. CDR3 length: 15 amino acids. The V end was cut by 5 bases, the J end by 0 bases, with 14 bases between. CDR3 in DNA: TGTGCCAGCAGTACTCCCGGACAGATCTCCTACGAGCAGTACTTC. Protein sequence: CASSTPGQISYEQYF.

V usage is TRBV12-5 and J usage is TRBJ2-7, with 7 bases that match TRBD1. The germline CDR1 and CDR2 sequences are LGHNT and FRNRAP. The CDR3 is made up of 14 amino acids. V was clipped by 3 bases and J by 5 bases; unmatched bases: 7. The CDR3 loop reads CASGFFGTADEQYF. In DNA form, the CDR3 reads TGTGCTAGTGGTTTTTTCGGGACAGCGGACGAGCAGTACTTC.

The chain has TRBV7-2 and TRBJ2-7; the match to TRBD2 covers 15 bases. Germline-derived CDR1 and CDR2 are SGHTA and FQGNSA. The CDR3 has 17 residues. The J segment lost 4 bases and the V segment lost 2 bases, leaving 6 bases of the junction unmatched. The CDR3 DNA reads TGTGCCAGCAGCTTAACCGGACTAGCGGGGGGGGATTACGAGCAGTACTTC. Residues: CASSLTGLAGGDYEQYF.

This clonotype was observed at least ten times. V and J are TRBV7-2 and TRBJ2-1; D might be TRBD2 (7 bases). Trimming removed 4 bases at V and 6 bases at J, with 19 bases between. This CDR3 has 16 residues. Germline values: CDR1 SGHTA, CDR2 FQGNSA. This CDR3 is CASSSARGPSGNEQFF. CDR3 bases: TGTGCCAGCAGCTCTGCGCGGGGGCCCTCGGGCAATGAGCAGTTCTTC. The variable domain in full, completed from reference TRBV7-2 and TRBJ2-1, reads GAGVSQSPSNKVTEKGKDVELRCDPISGHTALYWYRQSLGQGLEFLIYFQGNSAPDKSGLPSDRFSAERTGGSVSTLTIQRTQQEDSAVYLCASSSARGPSGNEQFFGPGTRLTVL.

V and J are TRBV19 and TRBJ2-1; TRBD2 matches at 8 bases. V was pared by 0 bases and J by 2 bases, with 6 bases of the junction left unmatched. The germline gives CDR1 LNHDA, CDR2 SQIVND (reference sequence). CDR3 length: 17 residues. The DNA of the CDR3 is TGTGCCAGTAGTATAGAAGGGAGCGGGAGAACCTACAATGAGCAGTTCTTC. Translating it yields CASSIEGSGRTYNEQFF.

This clonotype was observed many times. The CDR3 protein is CASSPLAGGNNEQFF. Here the CDR3 DNA reads TGTGCCAGCAGTCCACTGGCGGGGGGAAACAATGAGCAGTTCTTC. The chain uses TRBV27 and TRBJ2-1; 8 bases align to TRBD2. With V trimmed by 5 bases and J by 5 bases, 8 bases remained unmatched. In germline, CDR1 is MNHEY, CDR2 SMNVEV (reference sequence). The CDR3 is 15 residues long.

The rearrangement joins TRBV5-1 to TRBJ2-3; 9 positions agree with TRBD1. The CDR3 is 14 residues long. V was pared by 4 bases and J by 5 bases, with 5 bases of the junction left unmatched. Germline assignment: CDR1 SGHRS and CDR2 YFSETQ. CDR3 region: CASSGRQGEDTQYF. CDR3 bases: TGCGCCAGCAGCGGGAGACAGGGGGAAGATACGCAGTATTTT. The complete variable domain, with remaining parts taken from reference TRBV5-1 and TRBJ2-3, reads KAGVTQTPRYLIKTRGQQVTLSCSPISGHRSVSWYQQTPGQGLQFLFEYFSETQRNKGNFPGRFSGRQFSNSRSEMNVSTLELGDSALYLCASSGRQGEDTQYFGPGTRLTVL.

This clonotype was counted at least ten times. V is TRBV4-3 and J is TRBJ1-4; a weak D match, TRBD1 (5 bases). V was clipped by 0 bases and J by 8 bases, with 16 bases between them. CDR3 size: 16 residues. The germline V gene has CDR1 LGHNA and CDR2 YSLEER. CDR3 sequence (DNA): TGCGCCAGCAGCCAAGATTGGACATCCTCCGGGGAAAAACTGTTTTTT. It yields the protein CASSQDWTSSGEKLFF.

This clonotype was recorded a few times. The conserved final phenylalanine or tryptophan is absent from the CDR3, which likely points to a read error. V and J are TRBV4-1 and TRBJ2-7; 7 bases are a match to TRBD1. Germline V CDR1 and CDR2: MGHRA, YSYEKL. V was pared by 0 bases and J by 7 bases, with 6 bases of the junction left unmatched. This CDR3 contains 14 residues. CDR3 sequence (DNA): TGCGCCAGCAGCCAAGATCCTACAGGGGCGGAGCAGTACTCC. Translating it yields CASSQDPTGAEQYS.

There are a few counts of this clonotype. The J gene is TRBJ2-1, the V gene TRBV5-1, with 9 nucleotides matching TRBD1. Germline-derived CDR1 and CDR2 are SGHRS and YFSETQ. This CDR3 has 16 residues. The trim removed 0 bases at V and 7 bases at J, leaving 8 bases unmatched. The CDR3 nucleotides read TGCGCCAGCAGCTTGGCCGGGACAGGGAATAGGAATGAGCAGTTCTTC. Its protein product is CASSLAGTGNRNEQFF.

This clonotype was seen repeatedly, ten times or more. The chain recombines TRBV10-3 with TRBJ2-1, with 8 bases identical to TRBD2. V lost 4 bases and J lost 8; bases outside the gene matches: 10. The CDR3 runs to 15 residues. From germline, CDR1 is ENHRY and CDR2 SYGVKD. The CDR3 is CAISGQAGGGHEQFF. The CDR3 DNA is TGTGCCATCAGTGGTCAGGCGGGAGGTGGTCATGAGCAGTTCTTC.

This clonotype came up a few times. This chain connects TRBV14 to TRBJ1-2; maybe TRBD1 (5 bases). The length of the CDR3 is 16 residues. Germline CDR1 and CDR2: SGHDN and FVKESK. V lost 2 bases and J 4 bases, leaving 17 bases between the germline ends. CDR3 in amino acids: CASSQTSGQTPYGYTF. DNA for the CDR3: TGTGCCAGCAGCCAAACTTCAGGGCAAACGCCCTATGGCTACACCTTC.

To note about this clonotype: The CDR3 ends on some other residue instead of the conserved phenylalanine or tryptophan, so this is likely a read error. The limits of the CDR3 on the DNA are not certain, so only TCRdb's listed CDR3 is given. This rearrangement joins TRBV4-3 to TRBJ2-6; no check of the table's D call, TRBD1, against the DNA was made. Germline CDR1 reads LGHNA; CDR2 reads YSLEER. The CDR3 spans 16 amino acids, including both terminal residues. Here the CDR3 reads CASSQDQMDRDSLFSV.

The table lists this clonotype with many counts. The gene calls are TRBV20-1 and TRBJ2-3, with 7 bases matching TRBD2. The V gene's germline CDR1 is DFQATT and CDR2 SNEGSKA (reference sequence). This CDR3 comprises 16 residues. Germline trimming cut 0 bases from V and 2 bases from J; bases unmatched to any gene: 8. CDR3 amino acids: CSARDWAAGSTDTQYF. The CDR3 DNA reads TGCAGTGCTAGAGACTGGGCAGCGGGGTCCACAGATACGCAGTATTTT.

This sequence joins TRBV12-3 or TRBV12-4 and TRBJ1-5; 9 bases agree with TRBD1. The length of the CDR3 is 12 residues. J gave up 6 bases and V 9 bases, and 3 bases lay outside the gene matches. CDR3: CASGQGSQPQHF. The CDR3 region has the DNA TGTGCCAGTGGACAGGGGAGTCAGCCCCAGCATTTT.

This chain connects TRBV5-6 to TRBJ2-1; either TRBD1 or TRBD2 may fit D (7 bases each). Germline CDR1 SGHDT, CDR2 YYEEEE. V was clipped by 4 bases and J by 8 bases, with 16 bases between them. CDR3 length equals 14 residues. The CDR3 spells CASSPGRGQDEQFF. In DNA, the CDR3 is TGTGCCAGCAGCCCTGGGAGGGGGCAAGATGAGCAGTTCTTC.

This clonotype was counted a single time. This sequence joins TRBV2 and TRBJ1-5; D possibly corresponds to TRBD1 (6 bases). V shed 6 bases and J shed 5 bases, with 26 bases lying between them. From germline, CDR1 is SNHLY and CDR2 FYNNEI. This CDR3 is built from 18 residues. In nucleotides, the CDR3 is TGTGCCAGCAGCCCGCCACAGGGCTGGCCCGGGTCCCATCAGCCCCAGCATTTT. As protein: CASSPPQGWPGSHQPQHF.

The chain has TRBV4-1 and TRBJ1-5, with TRBD1 matching over 8 bases. Germline assignment: CDR1 MGHRA and CDR2 YSYEKL. The CDR3 covers 14 residues. Unmatched junction bases numbered 1, after V lost 4 bases and J lost 2 bases. The CDR3 DNA sequence: TGCGCCAGCAGCCCGGACAGGGGCAATCAGCCCCAGCATTTT. It is translated as CASSPDRGNQPQHF.

The table lists this clonotype with many counts. V usage is TRBV7-7 and J usage is TRBJ2-5; 11 bases agree with TRBD1. The germline gives CDR1 SSHAT, CDR2 FNYEAQ (reference sequence). The CDR3 is made up of 16 amino acids. The V gene end was trimmed by 1 base and the J gene end by 5 bases; junction bases not matched to a gene: 6. The CDR3 region is CASSLEGQGARETQYF. As DNA, the CDR3 is TGTGCCAGCAGCTTAGAAGGACAGGGGGCGCGTGAGACCCAGTACTTC.

This clonotype was observed once. The chain employs TRBV7-6 and TRBJ2-2; 7 nucleotides agree with TRBD2. The CDR3 length is 14 residues. The germline V gene has CDR1 SGHVS and CDR2 FNYEAQ. V trimming: 8 bases; J trimming: 1 base; junction bases outside the gene matches: 4. The CDR3 DNA sequence: TGTGCCAGCCTAGGACTAGAGAACACCGGGGAGCTGTTTTTT. Its translation is CASLGLENTGELFF.

V is TRBV27 and J is TRBJ1-5; 7 bases match TRBD1. This CDR3 is 14 amino acids long. The V gene's germline CDR1 is MNHEY and CDR2 SMNVEV (reference sequence). Losses at the gene ends were 5 bases for V and 7 bases for J; bases not matched to a gene: 8. In nucleotides, the CDR3 is TGTGCCAGCAGTAAGACAGGGACTAAACAGCCCCAGCATTTT. Translated: CASSKTGTKQPQHF.

As concerns this clonotype: Just one base apart from a much larger clone, this may be a read error. The chain uses TRBV7-3 and TRBJ2-1; 12 bases are a match to TRBD2. The V gene's germline CDR1 is SGHTA and CDR2 FQGTGA. The CDR3 has 17 residues. Trimming took 5 bases from V and 10 from J; bases not matched to a gene: 15. This chain's CDR3 is CASSPTLASGGAKEQFF. CDR3 sequence (DNA): TGTGCCAGCAGCCCTACCCTTGCTAGCGGGGGGGCTAAGGAGCAGTTCTTC.

The rearrangement joins TRBV4-3 to TRBJ1-1; no clear D. The V end was cut by 0 bases, the J end by 5 bases, with 10 bases between. The CDR3 extends over 14 amino acids. The germline gives CDR1 LGHNA, CDR2 YSLEER. CDR3: CASSQDEGWTEAFF. CDR3 nucleotide sequence: TGCGCCAGCAGCCAAGATGAGGGATGGACTGAAGCTTTCTTT.